These T cell receptor beta chains were read from a single sample in a study of blood T cell repertoires in COVID-19. The table came from immunoSEQ multiplex PCR; TCRdb's copy has only in-frame clones and leaves some out. The data hold a few hundred thousand clones, with about 90% observed a single time. The specimen was PBMCs or T cells enriched from blood (not recorded which). Receptors were obtained from a woman aged 30 to 39 who had recovered from COVID-19. The CDR3 runs from the conserved cysteine through the conserved F or W. A D gene is named only where the DNA matches it firmly. Clone size is given for some rows only: seen once, a few or many times, or a class if the clone is expanded.

- | TRBJ2-5 | TRBD1 | TRBV4-1 | TGCGCCAGCAGCCCCCGGGACAGGGTGGCAGAGACCCAGTACTTC | CASSPRDRVAETQYF
- | TRBJ1-5 | - | TRBV30 | TGTGCCTGGAGTGTGGCAGCGGGGCAGCCCCAGCATTTT | CAWSVAAGQPQHF
once | TRBJ1-5 | - | TRBV10-2 | TGCGCCAGCAGTGCCGGCCGGGAAGGGAATCAGCCCCAGCATTTT | CASSAGREGNQPQHF
- | TRBJ1-2 | - | TRBV6-5 | TGTGCCAGCAGTTACTCGGCCCGCCCCCGCGGCTACACCTTC | CASSYSARPRGYTF
- | TRBJ2-1 | TRBD2 | TRBV10-2 | TGCGCCAGCAGTGATCCGGGACTAGCTCCCGATGAGCAGTTCTTC | CASSDPGLAPDEQFF
- | TRBJ1-2 | - | TRBV6-5 | TGTGCCAGCAGTTATGGGGCAGAGTGGGGCTACACCTTC | CASSYGAEWGYTF
once | TRBJ2-5 | - | TRBV12-3/TRBV12-4 | TGTGCCAGCAGTTTACCACCAGGGACCCAGTACTTC | CASSLPPGTQYF
- | TRBJ2-3 | - | TRBV4-2 | TGTGCCAGCAGCCAAGAGGATGCGGGGTCCGCGGGAGATACGCAGTATTTT | CASSQEDAGSAGDTQYF
- | TRBJ2-1 | TRBD2 | TRBV19 | TGTGCCAGTAGCAGCGGGGCGAGCTCCTACAATGAGCAGTTCTTC | CASSSGASSYNEQFF
- | TRBJ1-5 | - | TRBV16 | TGTGCCAGCAGCCAATATCTATCAGGGAGCAATCAGCCCCAGCATTTT | CASSQYLSGSNQPQHF
- | TRBJ2-2 | - | TRBV4-2 | TGTGCCAGCGCCCGGGGCATGGACACCGGGGAGCTGTTTTTT | CASARGMDTGELFF
once | TRBJ1-1 | TRBD1 | TRBV30 | TGTGCCTGGAGTGTAGTTTCAGGGGGCGAAGCTTTCTTT | CAWSVVSGGEAFF
- | TRBJ1-1 | - | TRBV12-3/TRBV12-4 | TGTGCCAGCAGCTACCGTGCGGCTGAAGCTTTCTTT | CASSYRAAEAFF
- | TRBJ2-3 | TRBD2 | TRBV10-1 | TGCGCCAGCCATAGCGGGACCCGCACAGATACGCAGTATTTT | CASHSGTRTDTQYF
once | TRBJ2-2 | TRBD1 | TRBV11-2 | TGTGCCAGCAGCTTCCGAGGGGGCAACACCGGGGAGCTGTTTTTT | CASSFRGGNTGELFF
- | TRBJ2-1 | TRBD2 | TRBV9 | TGTGCCAGCAGCCCCCCGGCTCGCGGGGGGCCCACACCTGAGCAGTTCTTC | CASSPPARGGPTPEQFF
- | TRBJ2-2 | TRBD2 | TRBV6-5 | TGTGCCAGCAGCCGGACTAGCGGGAGTACCGGGGAGCTGTTTTTT | CASSRTSGSTGELFF
- | TRBJ1-2 | TRBD1 | TRBV5-1 | TGCGCCACCGGATCCGGGACAGAATATGGCTACACCTTC | CATGSGTEYGYTF
- | TRBJ1-2 | TRBD1 | TRBV5-1 | TGCGCCAGCAGCTTGGCCGGACAGGGGGCATCAAACGTGGACTATGGCTACACCTTC | CASSLAGQGASNVDYGYTF
- | TRBJ1-1 | - | TRBV5-1 | TGCGCCAGCAGCTTGGTTGAGGGGGTGAACACTGAAGCTTTCTTT | CASSLVEGVNTEAFF
- | TRBJ1-2 | - | TRBV4-3 | TGCGCCAGCAGCAAAAACCGGGCCCTGGGGGGTGGCTACACCTTC | CASSKNRALGGGYTF
- | TRBJ1-1 | - | TRBV7-9 | TGTGCCAGCGAAGACAGAATGAACACTGAAGCTTTCTTT | CASEDRMNTEAFF
- | TRBJ1-1 | - | TRBV3-1/TRBV3-2 | TGTGCCTCAAAGCCGGCGGGATTGGGGGTGAACACTGAAGCTTTCTTT | CASKPAGLGVNTEAFF
- | TRBJ2-7 | TRBD1 | TRBV5-1 | TGCGCCAGCAGGACAGGGAGCGACGAGCAGTACTTC | CASRTGSDEQYF
- | TRBJ2-2 | TRBD1 | TRBV5-1 | TGCGCCAGCAGCATAACGACAGGGATGAACACCGGGGAGCTGTTTTTT | CASSITTGMNTGELFF
- | TRBJ1-5 | - | TRBV7-2 | TGTGCCAGCAGCATCGACGGGAGCAATCAGCCCCAGCATTTT | CASSIDGSNQPQHF
- | TRBJ1-1 | - | TRBV18 | TGTGCCAGCTCAAATTCAGTTCGGGGGAAGGCTGAAGCTTTCTTT | CASSNSVRGKAEAFF
- | TRBJ1-2 | - | TRBV30 | TGTGCCTGGAGTTGGACAAGCCCTCCCTATGGCTACACCTTC | CAWSWTSPPYGYTF
- | TRBJ1-2 | - | TRBV30 | TGTGCCTGGAAGACCCGGGACACCAGCTCTTTCTATGGCTACACCTTC | CAWKTRDTSSFYGYTF
- | TRBJ1-4 | TRBD1 | TRBV5-1 | TGCGCCAGCACCGACCGGGACAGGGGAAATGAAAAACTGTTTTTT | CASTDRDRGNEKLFF
- | TRBJ2-4 | TRBD2 | TRBV4-2 | TGTGCCAGCAGCCAAGTGCGGACCGCGACCGGGACTAGCGGGGGGGCCCTAGCCAAAAACATTCAGTACTTC | CASSQVRTATGTSGGALAKNIQYF
- | TRBJ1-1 | - | TRBV7-9 | TGTGCCAGCAGCTTGACTCGGCCGGCTGAAGCTTTCTTT | CASSLTRPAEAFF
- | TRBJ1-2 | - | TRBV11-2 | TGTGCCAGCAGCTCACGGACGGGGTCCTATGGCTACACCTTC | CASSSRTGSYGYTF
- | TRBJ2-3 | TRBD2 | TRBV6-2/TRBV6-3 | TGTGCCAGCAGTCGGGGACTATCTAGCACAGATACGCAGTATTTT | CASSRGLSSTDTQYF
- | TRBJ2-1 | TRBD2 | TRBV18 | TGTGCCAGCTCACCAATGCCTAGCGGTTTCTACAATGAGCAGTTCTTC | CASSPMPSGFYNEQFF
- | TRBJ1-1 | TRBD1 | TRBV30 | TGTGCCTGGAGTCGGGACAGGAGGAACACTGAAGCTTTCTTT | CAWSRDRRNTEAFF
- | TRBJ2-3 | - | TRBV9 | TGTGCCAGCAGCGGGGGGCCTGATACGCAGTATTTT | CASSGGPDTQYF
few | TRBJ1-1 | TRBD1 | TRBV11-2 | TGTGCCAGCAGCTTGGGACAGGGGGACACTGAAGCTTTCTTT | CASSLGQGDTEAFF
- | TRBJ1-2 | - | TRBV6-5 | TGTGCCAGCAGCCCGGGGACACCCTTAGGCTACACCTTC | CASSPGTPLGYTF
- | TRBJ1-1 | TRBD1 | TRBV27 | TGTGCCAGCAGAAGACAGGGCTACGAAGCTTTCTTT | CASRRQGYEAFF
- | TRBJ1-1 | - | TRBV7-2 | TGTGCCAGCAGCCTGCGATGGGCAGTTCGGGGGAACACTGAAGCTTTCTTT | CASSLRWAVRGNTEAFF
few | TRBJ1-4 | TRBD1 | TRBV5-1 | TGCGCCAGCAGCCTGGGACAGGGGGTATATGAAAAACTGTTTTTT | CASSLGQGVYEKLFF
- | TRBJ1-2 | TRBD1 | TRBV18 | TGTGCCAGCTCACCACCATTACGACAGGGGCGGCTTAACTATGGCTACACCTTC | CASSPPLRQGRLNYGYTF
- | TRBJ2-3 | - | TRBV4-1 | TGCGCCAGCAGCCAGTTGTGGGGGCCGGGCACAGATACGCAGTATTTT | CASSQLWGPGTDTQYF
- | TRBJ2-1 | - | TRBV9 | TGTGCCAGCAGCGAAACTCCAGGATACAATGAGCAGTTCTTC | CASSETPGYNEQFF
- | TRBJ1-1 | TRBD1 | TRBV30 | TGTGCCTGGAGTTCCCCGGACAGGGGGCTAACTGAAGCTTTCTTT | CAWSSPDRGLTEAFF
- | TRBJ1-1 | - | TRBV19 | TGTGCCAGTAGTATTTTGGGTGCGGGCACTGAAGCTTTCTTT | CASSILGAGTEAFF
- | TRBJ2-7 | TRBD2 | TRBV7-2 | TGTGCCAGCCAAAGGTGGGGGGGGTCCTACGAGCAGTACTTC | CASQRWGGSYEQYF
- | TRBJ2-7 | TRBD1 | TRBV19 | TGTGCCAGTAGTTTCCGACAGGGGGCCATCGAGCAGTACTTC | CASSFRQGAIEQYF
- | TRBJ1-1 | TRBD1 | TRBV6-1 | TGTGCCAGCAGTGAAGAGGGGGCTGCTTTCTTT | CASSEEGAAFF
- | TRBJ1-3 | - | TRBV9 | TGTGCCAGCAGCGTAGTAGGGGAGGCAAACACCATATATTTT | CASSVVGEANTIYF
- | TRBJ1-5 | - | TRBV19 | TGTGCCAGTAGTTTGGACTATCAGCCCCAGCATTTT | CASSLDYQPQHF
- | TRBJ1-1 | - | TRBV7-3 | TGTGCCAGCTCGGTAGTTACGAACACTGAAGCTTTCTTT | CASSVVTNTEAFF